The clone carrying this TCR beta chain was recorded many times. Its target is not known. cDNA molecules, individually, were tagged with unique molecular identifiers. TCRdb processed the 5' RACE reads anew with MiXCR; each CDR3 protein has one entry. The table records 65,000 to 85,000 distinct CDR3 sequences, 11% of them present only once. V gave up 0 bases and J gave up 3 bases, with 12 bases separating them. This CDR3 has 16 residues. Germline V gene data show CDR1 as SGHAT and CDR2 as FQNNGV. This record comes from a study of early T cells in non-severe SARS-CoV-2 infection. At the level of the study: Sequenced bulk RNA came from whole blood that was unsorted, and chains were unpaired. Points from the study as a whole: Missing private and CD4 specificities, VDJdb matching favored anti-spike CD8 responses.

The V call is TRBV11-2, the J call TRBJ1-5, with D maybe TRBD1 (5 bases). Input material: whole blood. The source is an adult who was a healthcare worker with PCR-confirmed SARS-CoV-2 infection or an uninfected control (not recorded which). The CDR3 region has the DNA TGTGCCAGCAGCTTAGATCCCGTGGGGCCCAATCAGCCCCAGCATTTT. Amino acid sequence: CASSLDPVGPNQPQHF.